These 10 T cell receptor beta chains were all obtained from the same sample, sequenced in a study of read filtering for tumor transcriptome and immune sequencing. Molecular barcoded adaptors covering alpha/delta and beta/gamma chains were used on roughly 400 ng RNA. TCRdb ran MiXCR on the reads and lists one entry per CDR3 protein. This sample has approximately 50,000 distinct CDR3 sequences, with 20% to 25% found just once. Specimen: a population of CD138-negative cells sorted from bone marrow. The receptors were sampled from a donor at least 40 years old with multiple myeloma.

About this clonotype itself: A far larger clone differs by one base, so this is likely a read error. The chain couples TRBV12-3 or TRBV12-4 to TRBJ2-2; TRBD1 matches 8 bases. This CDR3 has 15 amino acids. CDR3 nucleotides: TGTTCCAGCAGTTTACGAACAGGGGGGACCGGGGAGCTGTTTTTT. This gives the protein CSSSLRTGGTGELFF.

This clonotype was seen repeatedly, ten times or more. The V and J genes are TRBV28 and TRBJ2-3, with a tentative D call TRBD2 (6 bases). The CDR3 length is 15 residues. V was pared by 6 bases and J by 2 bases, with 15 bases between. Germline CDR1 is MDHEN and CDR2 is SYDVKM. Written as DNA, the CDR3 is TGTGCCAGCAGCCCCCGGGGGAGACTCACAGATACGCAGTATTTT. It is translated as CASSPRGRLTDTQYF.

The V call is TRBV5-1, the J call TRBJ2-1, with D maybe TRBD1 (5 bases). From germline, CDR1 is SGHRS and CDR2 YFSETQ. CDR3 size: 11 residues. The V end lost 9 bases, the J end lost 4 bases, and 8 bases lay between the germline ends. DNA of the CDR3: TGCGCCAACAGGCAGTACAATGAGCAGTTCTTC. Encoded protein: CANRQYNEQFF. Full variable domain (remainder filled in from reference TRBV5-1 and TRBJ2-1): KAGVTQTPRYLIKTRGQQVTLSCSPISGHRSVSWYQQTPGQGLQFLFEYFSETQRNKGNFPGRFSGRQFSNSRSEMNVSTLELGDSALYLCANRQYNEQFFGPGTRLTVL.

This clonotype occurred many times. The CDR3 DNA sequence: TGCGCCAGCAGCTTGGGGGACAGGGGTAATCCTTTCTTT. Protein sequence: CASSLGDRGNPFF. This chain connects TRBV5-1 to TRBJ1-1; TRBD1 aligns across 10 bases. The CDR3 extends over 13 amino acids. Germline CDR1 reads SGHRS; CDR2 reads YFSETQ. The trim removed 0 bases at V and 12 bases at J, leaving 5 bases unmatched.

A remark on this clonotype: This likely came from a read error, as a far larger clone is one base away. The V call is TRBV2, the J call TRBJ2-7, with 8 bases lining up with TRBD1. V lost 2 bases to trimming and J lost 6 bases; unmatched junction nucleotides: 6. This CDR3 has 14 amino acids. Germline V gives CDR1 SNHLY, CDR2 FYNNEI. The CDR3 DNA reads as TGTGCCAGCAGTGAACAGGGGGCAGGGGGCGAGCAGTACTTC. Translation: CASSEQGAGGEQYF.

The table lists this clonotype with many counts. V and J are TRBV12-3 or TRBV12-4 and TRBJ1-2; TRBD1 matches at 7 bases. The J segment lost 5 bases and the V segment lost 5 bases, leaving 5 bases of the junction unmatched. This CDR3 is 13 amino acids long. CDR3 nucleotides: TGTGCCAGCAGTCGGGACAGCGCATATGGCTACACCTTC. It codes for CASSRDSAYGYTF.

This clonotype appeared a single time. A much larger clone is a single base away; this may be a read error. The chain is built from TRBV19 and TRBJ2-4; weak D call: TRBD2 (5 bases). This CDR3 comprises 14 residues. Per germline, CDR1 LNHDA and CDR2 SQIVND (reference sequence). V gave up 4 bases and J gave up 4 bases, with 11 bases separating them. As DNA, the CDR3 is TGTGCCAGTAGTAGACGGGATAGAAAAAACATTCAGTACTTC. Protein product: CASSRRDRKNIQYF. The variable domain in full, with the rest retrieved from reference TRBV19 and TRBJ2-4, is DGGITQSPKYLFRKEGQNVTLSCEQNLNHDAMYWYRQDPGQGLRLIYYSQIVNDFQKGDIAEGYSVSREKKESFPLTVTSAQKNPTAFYLCASSRRDRKNIQYFGAGTRLSVL.

This clonotype appeared many times. V usage is TRBV14 and J usage is TRBJ2-7; a weak D match, TRBD2 (5 bases). The CDR3 extends over 12 amino acids. V lost 1 base and J 9 bases, leaving 10 bases between the germline ends. Germline V lookup: CDR1 SGHDN, CDR2 FVKESK. This chain's CDR3 is CASSQGRHVQYF. The CDR3 coding sequence is TGTGCCAGCAGCCAAGGGAGGCATGTGCAGTACTTC.

The chain joins TRBV7-3 to TRBJ2-3; no definite D call. In germline, CDR1 is SGHTA, CDR2 FQGTGA. The V end was cut by 5 bases, the J end by 0 bases, with 15 bases between. This CDR3 has 16 residues. The DNA of the CDR3 is TGTGCCAGCAGCCCAACAGAGACCTACAGCACAGATACGCAGTATTTT. It specifies CASSPTETYSTDTQYF.

The sample holds many counts of this clonotype. V and J are TRBV7-8 and TRBJ1-2; D is perhaps TRBD1 (5 bases). CDR3 length: 15 amino acids. Between the trimmed V and J ends, which lost 5 bases and 0 bases, there was a span of 13 bases. Per germline, CDR1 SGHVS and CDR2 FQNEAQ. Written as DNA, the CDR3 is TGTGCCAGCAGCCCAGAGAGGGGCGCTAACTATGGCTACACCTTC. Protein product: CASSPERGANYGYTF.